A single T cell receptor (beta chain) is shown here with its context. The CDR3 has 17 residues. Germline V gene sequence: CDR1 MNHEY, CDR2 SVGEGT. With 5 bases removed from V and 0 bases from J, the gap between germline ends came to 14 bases. The sample originates from a study of blood T cell repertoires in COVID-19. On the study more broadly: The samples span acute and convalescent COVID-19 from the United States, Italy and Spain. PBMCs, B-cell-depleted T cells, or T cells provided the cDNA or gDNA that made up the material.

The assay was immunoSEQ multiplex PCR, and TCRdb's table has in-frame clones only and misses some. The sample includes about 310,000 clones, over 75% seen only once; the top ten take approximately 9.4%. Two consecutive negative NP/OP PCR tests, clearance, or resolved symptoms defined Cohort 3 recovery. The sequence came from a woman in her thirties or forties who had recovered from COVID-19. Specimen: PBMCs or T cells enriched from blood (not recorded which). V and J are TRBV6-2 or TRBV6-3 and TRBJ2-6, with a possible D match to TRBD1 (5 bases). For the CDR3, the DNA is TGTGCCAGCAGTCACACAACAGGAGTCTCTGGGGCCAACGTCCTGACTTTC. This codes for CASSHTTGVSGANVLTF.